These 19 T cell receptor beta chains were sequenced from one sample in a study of CD8 T cells in Susac syndrome. RNA, at about 0.5 to 1 ug, was reverse transcribed with random hexamers. Each CDR3 protein is one row after TCRdb ran MiXCR on the immunoSEQ multiplex PCR reads. The sample has about 200,000 distinct CDR3 sequences; 95% are singletons. Specimen: CD4+ T cells from PBMCs. These receptors were collected from a human donor with multiple sclerosis.

This clonotype was seen more than once but under ten times. The chain has TRBV7-9 and TRBJ2-1; no clear D. Germline CDR1 and CDR2: SEHNR and FQNEAQ (reference sequence). The CDR3 loop spans 11 amino acids. V gave up 5 bases and J gave up 4 bases, with 3 bases separating them. The CDR3 coding sequence is TGTGCCAGCAGCGTATACAATGAGCAGTTCTTC. Residues: CASSVYNEQFF.

CDR3 in amino acids: CASSQGAVYEQYF. The CDR3 region has the DNA TGTGCCAGCTCCCAGGGGGCGGTGTACGAGCAGTACTTC. V usage is TRBV18 and J usage is TRBJ2-7; 8 bases fit TRBD1. The CDR3 extends over 13 amino acids. J gave up 4 bases and V 6 bases, and 5 bases lay outside the gene matches. Germline values: CDR1 KGHSH, CDR2 LQKENI.

In nucleotides, the CDR3 is TGCAGCGTTGGGCAGGGGTTCGAGCAGTACGTC. This sequence encodes CSVGQGFEQYV. This chain connects TRBV29-1 to TRBJ2-7, with D perhaps matching TRBD1 (6 bases). Between the trimmed V and J ends, which lost 4 bases and 6 bases, there was a span of 10 bases. The V gene's germline CDR1 is SQVTM and CDR2 ANQGSEA. This CDR3 contains 11 residues.

The rearrangement joins TRBV4-2 to TRBJ1-6; 8 bases agree with TRBD1. CDR3 length: 18 residues. The germline gives CDR1 LGHNA, CDR2 YNFKEQ. The J segment lost 14 bases and the V segment lost 0 bases, leaving 18 bases of the junction unmatched. The CDR3: CASSQDSFRTGLKFALHF. CDR3 in DNA: TGTGCCAGCAGCCAAGATAGTTTTAGGACAGGGCTGAAATTTGCCCTCCACTTT.

This rearrangement joins TRBV20-1 to TRBJ2-1; D is unresolved. V lost 6 bases to trimming and J lost 1 base, with 10 bases between them. This CDR3 is 13 amino acids long. Germline assignment: CDR1 DFQATT and CDR2 SNEGSKA (reference sequence). CDR3 sequence (DNA): TGCAGTGCACCCGGGTGGTCCTACAATGAGCAGTTCTTC. Residues: CSAPGWSYNEQFF.

The chain uses TRBV9 and TRBJ1-2; D possibly corresponds to TRBD1 (6 bases). With 4 bases removed from V and 7 bases from J, the gap between germline ends came to 17 bases. The CDR3 sequence is 14 residues long. The germline V gene has CDR1 SGDLS and CDR2 YYNGEE. In DNA form, the CDR3 reads TGTGCCAGCAGCTTACTACAGGGAAGCGGTGGCTACACCTTC. This sequence encodes CASSLLQGSGGYTF.

V and J are TRBV9 and TRBJ1-6; 11 nucleotides agree with TRBD1. Trimming removed 0 bases from V and 10 bases from J; junction bases left unmatched: 3. The CDR3 contains 15 residues. Germline assignment: CDR1 SGDLS and CDR2 YYNGEE. The CDR3 here is CASSVEDRGQSPLHF. CDR3 bases: TGTGCCAGCAGCGTAGAGGACAGGGGGCAATCACCCCTCCACTTT.

This clonotype was counted a single time. The V and J genes are TRBV27 and TRBJ1-6; 9 bases fit TRBD1. J gave up 10 bases and V 5 bases, and 9 bases lay outside the gene matches. Germline V CDR1 and CDR2: MNHEY, SMNVEV (reference sequence). The CDR3 is 15 residues long. The CDR3 reads CASSTGTGFGSPLHF. The CDR3, as DNA: TGTGCCAGCAGTACCGGGACAGGGTTTGGGTCACCCCTCCACTTT.

The chain couples TRBV9 to TRBJ2-5; TRBD2 aligns across 7 bases. Germline V gives CDR1 SGDLS, CDR2 YYNGEE. The CDR3 loop spans 14 amino acids. J gave up 4 bases and V 4 bases, and 7 bases lay outside the gene matches. The CDR3 coding sequence is TGTGCCAGCAGCACCGGGGGGTTGGGAGAGACCCAGTACTTC. Its translation: CASSTGGLGETQYF.

The V gene is TRBV14, the J gene TRBJ2-1, with 7 bases identical to TRBD2. Looked up from germline, CDR1 is SGHDN and CDR2 is FVKESK. J was trimmed by 0 bases and V by 4 bases; bases with no gene match: 3. The CDR3 sequence is 15 residues long. This CDR3 is CASSRAGSSYNEQFF. The DNA for the CDR3 is TGTGCCAGCAGCCGAGCGGGGAGCTCCTACAATGAGCAGTTCTTC.

CDR3 loop: CASTTRAGGVTEAFF. The CDR3 DNA reads TGTGCCAGCACCACGCGGGCCGGAGGGGTCACTGAAGCTTTCTTT. The chain carries TRBV27 and TRBJ1-1, with D perhaps matching TRBD1 (5 bases). The V gene lost 7 bases and the J gene lost 4 bases, with 19 bases spanning the gap. The CDR3 extends over 15 amino acids. The germline V gene encodes CDR1 MNHEY and CDR2 SMNVEV (reference sequence).

The chain links TRBV3-1 to TRBJ2-3, with a tentative D call TRBD2 (5 bases). CDR3 length equals 15 residues. V was clipped by 1 base and J by 7 bases, with 15 bases between them. Germline loops: CDR1 LGHDT, CDR2 YNNKEL (reference sequence). The CDR3 loop reads CASSQAEQLVHTQYF. CDR3 DNA sequence: TGTGCCAGCAGCCAAGCGGAGCAACTAGTTCATACGCAGTATTTT.

This clonotype was recorded once. This rearrangement joins TRBV2 to TRBJ1-6; no definite D call. Germline V gene data show CDR1 as SNHLY and CDR2 as FYNNEI. This CDR3 has 16 residues. Between the trimmed V and J ends, which lost 5 bases and 2 bases, there was a span of 13 bases. CDR3 in DNA: TGTGCCAGCAGTTATGACCCGAGGACCTATAATTCACCCCTCCACTTT. This encodes CASSYDPRTYNSPLHF.

The chain combines TRBV9 with TRBJ2-5; D possibly matches TRBD1 or TRBD2 (5 bases each). CDR1 and CDR2 (germline): SGDLS, YYNGEE. With 3 bases removed from V and 7 bases from J, the gap between germline ends came to 13 bases. The CDR3 length is 13 residues. The CDR3 DNA reads as TGTGCCAGCAGCGCCAGGGTTGGGGGGACCCAGTACTTC. Translation gives CASSARVGGTQYF.

J is TRBJ2-3 and V is TRBV3-1, with 7 bases that match TRBD2. Germline values: CDR1 LGHDT, CDR2 YNNKEL (reference sequence). This CDR3 comprises 16 residues. J was trimmed by 0 bases and V by 2 bases; bases with no gene match: 5. CDR3 sequence (DNA): TGTGCCAGCAGCCAATGGGGAGCGGGGAGCACAGATACGCAGTATTTT. Translating it yields CASSQWGAGSTDTQYF.

The rearrangement links TRBV30 to TRBJ1-1; TRBD1 matches 7 bases. Trimming took 1 base from V and 5 from J; bases not matched to a gene: 10. Looked up from germline, CDR1 is GTSNPN and CDR2 is SVGIG (reference sequence). The CDR3 has 15 amino acids. CDR3 sequence: CAWSALLDRETEAFF. As DNA, the CDR3 is TGTGCCTGGAGTGCCCTCCTCGACAGGGAAACTGAAGCTTTCTTT.

The gene calls are TRBV27 and TRBJ2-1, with D maybe TRBD2 (7 bases). From germline, CDR1 is MNHEY and CDR2 SMNVEV (reference sequence). V was shortened by 8 bases and J by 0 bases, with 20 bases between the two germline ends. The CDR3 is 17 residues long. The CDR3 loop is CASLGHGEGNSYNEQFF. CDR3 DNA: TGTGCCAGCCTGGGACATGGGGAGGGGAACTCCTACAATGAGCAGTTCTTC.

The CDR3 sequence: CASSFSGGSYNEQFF. CDR3 in DNA: TGTGCCAGCAGTTTCAGCGGGGGCTCCTACAATGAGCAGTTCTTC. The chain carries TRBV12-3 or TRBV12-4 and TRBJ2-1, with 8 bases fitting TRBD2. Trimming cost V 3 bases and J 0 bases; bases outside gene matches: 1. The CDR3 is 15 residues long.

This chain uses TRBV24-1 with TRBJ2-3; 8 bases map to TRBD1. Germline V gene sequence: CDR1 KGHDR, CDR2 SFDVKD. With 3 bases clipped from V and 4 bases from J, the junction kept 2 bases outside the gene matches. The CDR3 runs to 14 residues. As DNA, the CDR3 is TGTGCCACCAGTGATCCGGGACAGGCAGATACGCAGTATTTT. It yields the protein CATSDPGQADTQYF.